Listed below are T cell receptor beta chains from one sample, sequenced in a study of blood T cells in healthy people across ages. TCRdb re-analysed the 5' RACE reads in MiXCR, keeping a single row per CDR3 protein. The sample includes about 1.6 million distinct CDR3 sequences, about 32% of them seen just once. Sequencing was done on a sample of blood. The receptors stem from a woman in her 30s in good health. CDR3s include the opening cysteine and the closing phenylalanine or tryptophan. The order of the fields is D gene, J gene, V gene, clone size, CDR3 DNA, CDR3 protein. D genes are given only for firm matches. For some rows the clone size is stated as once, few or many, or as a class when expanded; others skip it.

TRBD1,TRBJ2-7,TRBV27,few,TGTGCCAGCAGTTTGGGTTATCGGGACAGACAAACCTACGAGCAGTACTTC,CASSLGYRDRQTYEQYF
NA,TRBJ2-1,TRBV7-7,few,TGTGCCAGCAGCTCCGACTTGGGTGAGCAGTTCTTC,CASSSDLGEQFF
NA,TRBJ1-2,TRBV29-1,NA,TGCAGCGTTTACACGGGTAACATCTATGGCTACACCTTC,CSVYTGNIYGYTF
NA,TRBJ2-1,TRBV20-1,NA,TGCAGTGCGCCGGACAATGAGCAGTTCTTC,CSAPDNEQFF
NA,TRBJ1-1,TRBV27,few,TGTGCCAGCAGTTTATTTAGGGGCGCTAACACTGAAGCTTTCTTT,CASSLFRGANTEAFF
NA,TRBJ2-1,TRBV6-2/TRBV6-3,NA,TGTGCCAGCAGTCGAGGACTATTTGGTGAGCAGTTCTTC,CASSRGLFGEQFF
NA,TRBJ2-1,TRBV5-1,NA,TGCGCCAGCAACGCGGAGGGCTCCTACAATGAGCAGTTCTTC,CASNAEGSYNEQFF
NA,TRBJ2-1,TRBV5-1,NA,TGCGCCAGCAGCTTGGGACAGGTCCCCCCCCACAATGAGCAGTTCTTC,CASSLGQVPPHNEQFF
TRBD2,TRBJ2-6,TRBV7-6,few,TGTGCCAGCAGCTTAGATACCGGGGGTCGAACTAGCGGGAGGTCCCACTCTGGGGCCAACGTCCTGACTTTC,CASSLDTGGRTSGRSHSGANVLTF
NA,TRBJ2-5,TRBV3-1,NA,TGTGCCAGCAGCCAAGAAGGGCTTCAGGTCGAGACCCAGTACTTC,CASSQEGLQVETQYF
NA,TRBJ2-1,TRBV13,NA,TGTGCCAGCAGCTTAGGAGGGGACGGGCCCAGGACCCATGAGCAGTTCTTC,CASSLGGDGPRTHEQFF
TRBD2,TRBJ2-7,TRBV2,NA,TGTGCCAGCTTCGGGACTAGCGGGACTACCTACGAGCAGTACTTC,CASFGTSGTTYEQYF
NA,TRBJ1-1,TRBV20-1,many,TGCAGTGCTATCCCGGGACATGGGACTGAAGCTTTCTTT,CSAIPGHGTEAFF
NA,TRBJ2-7,TRBV4-2,NA,TGTGCCAGCAGCCAAGGGTGGGGTGGCTCCTACGAGCAGTACTTC,CASSQGWGGSYEQYF
NA,TRBJ2-1,TRBV30,few,TGTGCCACCGAGAGTAGCGGAAATCCCTTAGGGCAGTTCTTC,CATESSGNPLGQFF
NA,TRBJ2-1,TRBV9,few,TGTGCCAGCAGCGTGGCCGGCGCCGGGTGGGATGAGCAGTTCTTC,CASSVAGAGWDEQFF
NA,TRBJ1-2,TRBV3-1,NA,TGTGCCAGCAGCCAAGGGCCAGTTGGCTACACCTTC,CASSQGPVGYTF
NA,TRBJ1-5,TRBV30,NA,TGTTCAGCTCAGGGGACACCGTTTAATCAGCCCCAGCATTTT,CSAQGTPFNQPQHF
TRBD2,TRBJ2-7,TRBV28,NA,TGTGCCAGCAGTACCGGGACTAGGTCAGCCGAGCAGTACTTC,CASSTGTRSAEQYF
NA,TRBJ2-7,TRBV9,few,TGTGCCAGCAGCGGCCACCAGGGGCGAGGCTACGAGCAGTACTTC,CASSGHQGRGYEQYF
NA,TRBJ2-1,TRBV6-4,NA,TGTGCCAGCAGTGATCGAGCTGTGACCATCAATGAGCAGTTCTTC,CASSDRAVTINEQFF
NA,TRBJ1-2,TRBV6-6,few,TGTGCCAGCAGAGGCGACAGTAACTATGGCTACACCTTC,CASRGDSNYGYTF
NA,TRBJ2-4,TRBV28,NA,TGTGCCAGCAGAGGGGGGCCGAACATTCAGTACTTC,CASRGGPNIQYF
NA,TRBJ2-1,TRBV13,NA,TGTGCCAGCAGCTTAGAGGTCCAGGGGCTCGGAGAGCAGTTCTTC,CASSLEVQGLGEQFF
NA,TRBJ2-7,TRBV5-1,few,TGCGCCAGCAGCTTGGGGGACGGGTCCGACGAGCAGTACTTC,CASSLGDGSDEQYF
TRBD1,TRBJ1-2,TRBV20-1,NA,TGCAGTGCTAGAGGTCGGGCAGGGGGACCCGACTATGGCTACACCTTC,CSARGRAGGPDYGYTF
TRBD2,TRBJ2-1,TRBV7-7,NA,TGTGCCAGCAGCACAAGCGGGGGGGACCACAATGAGCAGTTCTTC,CASSTSGGDHNEQFF
NA,TRBJ2-7,TRBV2,NA,TGTGCCATCCAGGGGAGGGTGGGGGAGCAGTACTTC,CAIQGRVGEQYF
NA,TRBJ1-6,TRBV20-1,NA,TGCAGTGCTAGCCCAGGAACCTCACCCCTCCACTTT,CSASPGTSPLHF
NA,TRBJ1-5,TRBV7-9,NA,TGTGCCAGTGCGCAGGGTTTTGGCCCCGGCAATCAGCCCCAGCATTTT,CASAQGFGPGNQPQHF
NA,TRBJ1-4,TRBV6-6,NA,TGTGCCAGCATGTTGGGTGGTGCAACTAATGAAAAACTGTTTTTT,CASMLGGATNEKLFF
TRBD1,TRBJ2-7,TRBV5-1,few,TGCGCCAGCAGCTCCCTCGTAGCCGGGACAGGGGTCTACGAGCAGTACTTC,CASSSLVAGTGVYEQYF
NA,TRBJ1-1,TRBV12-3/TRBV12-4,NA,TGTGCCAGCAGTCGTGCGGGGGTTCCTGAAGCTTTCTTT,CASSRAGVPEAFF
TRBD2,TRBJ2-3,TRBV6-6,many,TGTGCCACCCTTAGCGGGGAAGCCGCAGATACGCAGTATTTT,CATLSGEAADTQYF
NA,TRBJ2-5,TRBV18,NA,TGTGCCAGCTCGACCACGCAGTCCGAAGAGACCCAGTACTTC,CASSTTQSEETQYF
NA,TRBJ2-3,TRBV15,once,TGTGCCACCAGCGCCCACCGAGATACGCAGTATTTT,CATSAHRDTQYF
NA,TRBJ2-1,TRBV5-1,few,TGCGCCAGCAGCTTGACGGGACTCCGGATGGATGAGCAGTTCTTC,CASSLTGLRMDEQFF
NA,TRBJ1-4,TRBV5-1,few,TGCGCCAGCAGCTCAACGGGGGAAATTGTTGAAAAACTGTTTTTT,CASSSTGEIVEKLFF
NA,TRBJ2-7,TRBV5-5,many,TGTGCCAGCAGCTTCGGGGTAGCATACGAGCAGTACTTC,CASSFGVAYEQYF
NA,TRBJ1-2,TRBV7-9,NA,TGTGCCAGCAGCTCCTCCGACAGACACTATGGCTACACCTTC,CASSSSDRHYGYTF